This paragraph reports one T cell receptor (beta chain). Its matching antigen is unknown. This sample is part of a study of shared clonotypes between healthy human individuals. Study results and limitations: Donors were few, which limited the genetic and exposure-history diversity represented.

Terminally differentiated effector memory CD45RA+ cells were left out of the naive CD8 fraction, which was CD45RO-negative and positively selected for CCR7. There were only Caucasian adults among the donors, and all lived in Nashville, Tennessee. Germline CDR1 reads MDHEN; CDR2 reads SYDVKM. The V and J ends lost 3 bases and 7 bases, in that order; junction bases with no gene match: 6. The CDR3 spans 15 residues. At the deep level, the assay was run. Genomic DNA belonging to each subset was distributed in equal measure over several immunoSEQ plates. Data came from immunoSEQ multiplex PCR; TCRdb stores just in-frame clones and leaves some out. Here the sample spans some 600,000 clones, approximately 96% being singletons.

V is TRBV28 and J is TRBJ2-7; TRBD2 matches 13 bases. Material: naive CD8+ T cells sorted from blood. The clonotype was recovered from a woman between 25 and 40 years old in good health. Written as DNA, the CDR3 is TGTGCCAGCAGTTTGAGCGGACTAGCGGGAGTGGAGCAGTACTTC. It encodes CASSLSGLAGVEQYF.